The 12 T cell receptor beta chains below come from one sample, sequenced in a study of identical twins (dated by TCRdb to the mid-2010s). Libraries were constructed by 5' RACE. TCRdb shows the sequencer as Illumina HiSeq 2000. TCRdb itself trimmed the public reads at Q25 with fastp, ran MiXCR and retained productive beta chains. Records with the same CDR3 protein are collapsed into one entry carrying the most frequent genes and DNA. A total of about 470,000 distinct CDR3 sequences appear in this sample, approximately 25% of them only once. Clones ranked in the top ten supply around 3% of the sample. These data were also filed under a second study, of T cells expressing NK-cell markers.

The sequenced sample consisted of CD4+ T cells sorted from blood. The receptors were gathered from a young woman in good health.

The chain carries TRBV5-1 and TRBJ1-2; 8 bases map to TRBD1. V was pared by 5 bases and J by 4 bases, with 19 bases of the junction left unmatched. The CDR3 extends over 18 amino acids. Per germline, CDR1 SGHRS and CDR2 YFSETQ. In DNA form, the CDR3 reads TGCGCCAGCAGGGTCAGGACAGGGTGTCTGTGGATGGTCTATGGCTACACCTTC. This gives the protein CASRVRTGCLWMVYGYTF.

CDR3 sequence (DNA): TGCGCCAGCAGCTTGGATCCAGGGGAGACCCAGTACTTC. It codes for CASSLDPGETQYF. The V call is TRBV5-1, the J call TRBJ2-5; maybe TRBD1 (5 bases). The ends were cut back, 0 bases at V and 5 bases at J, with 8 bases in the middle. The CDR3 has 13 residues. Germline V gene lookup returns CDR1 SGHRS and CDR2 YFSETQ.

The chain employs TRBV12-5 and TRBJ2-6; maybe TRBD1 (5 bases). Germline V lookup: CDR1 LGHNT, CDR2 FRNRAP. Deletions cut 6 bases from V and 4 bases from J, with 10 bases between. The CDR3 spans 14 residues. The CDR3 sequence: CASGPRVGANVLTF. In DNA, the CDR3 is TGTGCTAGTGGACCCAGGGTGGGGGCCAACGTCCTGACTTTC.

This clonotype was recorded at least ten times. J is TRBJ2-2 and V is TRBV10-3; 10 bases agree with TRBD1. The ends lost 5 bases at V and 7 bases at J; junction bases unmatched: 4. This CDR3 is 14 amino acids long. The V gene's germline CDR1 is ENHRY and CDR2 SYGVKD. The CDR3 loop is CAISRGQGDGELFF. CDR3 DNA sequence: TGTGCCATCAGTAGAGGACAGGGGGACGGGGAGCTGTTTTTT.

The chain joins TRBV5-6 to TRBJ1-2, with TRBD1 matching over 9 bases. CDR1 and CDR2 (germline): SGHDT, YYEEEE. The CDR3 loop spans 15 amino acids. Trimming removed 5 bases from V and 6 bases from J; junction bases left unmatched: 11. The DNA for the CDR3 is TGTGCCAGCAGTTACGGAGGGACAGGGAGGAATGGCTACACCTTC. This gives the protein CASSYGGTGRNGYTF.

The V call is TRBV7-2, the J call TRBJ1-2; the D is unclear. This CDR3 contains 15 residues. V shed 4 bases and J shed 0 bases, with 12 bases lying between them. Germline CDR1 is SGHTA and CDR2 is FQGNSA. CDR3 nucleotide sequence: TGTGCCAGCAGCTCGATACAGTTTACTAACTATGGCTACACCTTC. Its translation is CASSSIQFTNYGYTF.

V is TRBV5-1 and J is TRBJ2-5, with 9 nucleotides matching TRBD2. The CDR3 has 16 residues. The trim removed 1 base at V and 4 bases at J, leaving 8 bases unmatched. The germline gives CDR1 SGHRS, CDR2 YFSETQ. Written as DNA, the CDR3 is TGCGCCAGCAGCTTGACTAGCGGGCCCCTGGGAGAGACCCAGTACTTC. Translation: CASSLTSGPLGETQYF.

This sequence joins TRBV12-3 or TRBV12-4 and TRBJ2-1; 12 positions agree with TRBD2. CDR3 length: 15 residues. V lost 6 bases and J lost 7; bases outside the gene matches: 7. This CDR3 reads CASRALAGGQNEQFF. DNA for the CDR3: TGTGCCAGCAGGGCGCTAGCGGGGGGGCAGAATGAGCAGTTCTTC.

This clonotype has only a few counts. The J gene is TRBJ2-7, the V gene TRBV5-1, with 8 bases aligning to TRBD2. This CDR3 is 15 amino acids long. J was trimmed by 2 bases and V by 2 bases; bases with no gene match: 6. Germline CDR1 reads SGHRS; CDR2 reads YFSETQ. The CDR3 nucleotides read TGCGCCAGCAGCTTAATCGCGGGGGGCACCTACGAGCAGTACTTC. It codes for CASSLIAGGTYEQYF.

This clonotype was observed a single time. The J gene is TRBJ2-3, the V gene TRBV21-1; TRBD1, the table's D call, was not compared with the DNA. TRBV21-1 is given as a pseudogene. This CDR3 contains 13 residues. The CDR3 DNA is TGTGCCAGTCCAGGGGGGGGCACAGATACGCAGTATTTT. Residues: CASPGGGTDTQYF.

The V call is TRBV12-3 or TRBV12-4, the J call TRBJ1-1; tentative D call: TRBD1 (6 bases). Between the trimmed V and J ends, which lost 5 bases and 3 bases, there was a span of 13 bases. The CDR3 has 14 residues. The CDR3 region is CASSQADSYTEAFF. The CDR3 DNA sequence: TGTGCCAGCAGTCAAGCGGACAGTTACACTGAAGCTTTCTTT.

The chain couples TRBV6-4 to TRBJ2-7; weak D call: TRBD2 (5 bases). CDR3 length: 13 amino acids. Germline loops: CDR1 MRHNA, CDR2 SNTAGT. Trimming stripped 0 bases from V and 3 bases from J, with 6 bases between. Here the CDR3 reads CASSDSSGYEQYF. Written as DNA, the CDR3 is TGTGCCAGCAGTGACTCAAGCGGCTACGAGCAGTACTTC.